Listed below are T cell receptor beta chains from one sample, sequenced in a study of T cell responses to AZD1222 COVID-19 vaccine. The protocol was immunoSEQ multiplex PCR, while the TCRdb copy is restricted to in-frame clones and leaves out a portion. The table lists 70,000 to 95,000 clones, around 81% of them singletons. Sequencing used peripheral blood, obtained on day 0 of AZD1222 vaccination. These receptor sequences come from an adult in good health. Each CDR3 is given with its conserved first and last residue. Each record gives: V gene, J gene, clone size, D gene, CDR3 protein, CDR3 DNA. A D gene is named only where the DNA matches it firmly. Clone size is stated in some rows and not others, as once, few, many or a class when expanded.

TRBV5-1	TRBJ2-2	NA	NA	CASSVDPTGELFF	TGCGCCAGCAGCGTGGATCCTACCGGGGAGCTGTTTTTT
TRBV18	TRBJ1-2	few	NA	CASSPRQEGYTF	TGTGCCAGCTCACCCCGACAGGAAGGCTACACCTTC
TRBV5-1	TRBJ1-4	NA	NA	CASSLGRTDLNEKLFF	TGCGCCAGCAGCTTGGGCCGGACAGACCTTAATGAAAAACTGTTTTTT
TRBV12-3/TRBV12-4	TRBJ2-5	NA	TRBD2	CASRREIGETQYF	TGTGCCAGCAGGCGGGAGATTGGCGAGACCCAGTACTTC
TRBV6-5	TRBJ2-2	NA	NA	CASRIQAGELFF	TGTGCCAGCAGGATACAAGCCGGGGAGCTGTTTTTT
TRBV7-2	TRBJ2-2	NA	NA	CASSFWGRELNTGELFF	TGTGCCAGCAGCTTTTGGGGGCGGGAGTTAAACACCGGGGAGCTGTTTTTT
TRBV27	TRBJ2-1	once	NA	CASIPVGANPVPSYNEQFF	TGTGCCAGCATACCGGTGGGGGCGAACCCTGTCCCCTCCTACAATGAGCAGTTCTTC
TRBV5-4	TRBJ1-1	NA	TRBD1	CASSSPGTGNTEAFF	TGTGCCAGCAGCTCCCCCGGGACAGGGAACACTGAAGCTTTCTTT
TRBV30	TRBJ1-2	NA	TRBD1	CAWKLSGGPFYGYTF	TGTGCCTGGAAACTCTCAGGGGGGCCTTTTTATGGCTACACCTTC
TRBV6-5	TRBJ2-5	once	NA	CASSRNRQETQYF	TGTGCCAGCAGTCGAAACAGGCAAGAGACCCAGTACTTC
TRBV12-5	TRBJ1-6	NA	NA	CASGLEGGDLSPLHF	TGTGCTAGTGGTTTGGAGGGGGGTGACTTATCACCCCTCCACTTT
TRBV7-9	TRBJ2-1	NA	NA	CASSPQIGRHEQFF	TGTGCCAGCAGCCCCCAGATCGGGCGCCATGAGCAGTTCTTC
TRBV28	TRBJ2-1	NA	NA	CASSLSGGSYNEQFF	TGTGCCAGCAGTTTAAGCGGTGGCAGCTACAATGAGCAGTTCTTC
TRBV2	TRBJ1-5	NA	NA	CASSEARTGNQPQHF	TGTGCCAGCAGTGAAGCGAGGACAGGCAATCAGCCCCAGCATTTT
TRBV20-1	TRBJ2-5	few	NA	CSARAGETQYF	TGCAGTGCTAGAGCGGGGGAGACCCAGTACTTC
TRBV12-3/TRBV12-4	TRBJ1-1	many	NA	CASSLIRVRQDF	TGTGCCAGCAGCCTGATTAGGGTTCGCCAGGACTTT
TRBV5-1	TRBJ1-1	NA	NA	CASSGESGTEAFF	TGCGCCAGCAGCGGCGAGAGTGGCACTGAAGCTTTCTTT
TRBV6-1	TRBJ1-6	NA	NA	CASSDRGANYSPLHF	TGTGCCAGCAGTGACCGGGGGGCAAATTATTCACCCCTCCACTTT
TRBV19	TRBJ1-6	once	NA	CASSAGSTPALHF	TGTGCCAGTAGTGCGGGGAGCACCCCAGCCCTCCACTTT
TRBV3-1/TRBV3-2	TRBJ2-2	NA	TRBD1	CASGGRGGRTGELFF	TGTGCCAGCGGTGGTCGAGGGGGCCGAACCGGGGAGCTGTTTTTT
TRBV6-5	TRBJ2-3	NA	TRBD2	CASYAGTSAPDTQYF	TGTGCCAGTTACGCCGGGACTAGCGCCCCAGATACGCAGTATTTT
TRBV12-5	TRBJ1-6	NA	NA	CASGPPDRFGSPLHF	TGTGCTAGTGGTCCTCCCGACAGATTCGGTTCACCCCTCCACTTT
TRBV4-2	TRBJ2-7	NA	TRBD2	CASSQEALELAGGPVREQYF	TGTGCCAGCAGCCAAGAAGCCCTGGAGCTAGCGGGGGGGCCGGTTCGCGAGCAGTACTTC
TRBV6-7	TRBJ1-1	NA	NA	CASSGTEAFF	TGTGCCAGCAGTGGTACTGAAGCTTTCTTT
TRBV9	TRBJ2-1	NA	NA	CASSVGSGSYNEQFF	TGTGCCAGCAGCGTAGGGAGCGGATCCTACAATGAGCAGTTCTTC
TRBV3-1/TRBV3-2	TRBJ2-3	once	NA	CASSQDLAATTDTQYF	TGTGCCAGCAGCCAAGATCTAGCAGCAACCACAGATACGCAGTATTTT
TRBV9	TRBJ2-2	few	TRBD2	CASSDRTSGKHGELFF	TGTGCCAGCAGCGACCGGACTAGCGGGAAACACGGGGAGCTGTTTTTT
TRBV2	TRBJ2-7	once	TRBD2	CASSKGGLAFSSYEQYF	TGTGCCAGCAGTAAAGGGGGACTAGCCTTCAGCTCCTACGAGCAGTACTTC
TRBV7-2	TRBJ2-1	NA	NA	CASSWALSGNEQFF	TGTGCCAGCAGCTGGGCCCTTTCCGGGAATGAGCAGTTCTTC
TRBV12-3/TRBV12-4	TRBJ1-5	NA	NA	CASSFYNGEEHF	TGTGCCAGCAGTTTTTACAACGGGGAAGAGCATTTT
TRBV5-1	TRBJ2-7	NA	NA	CASSPGLAIYEQYF	TGCGCCAGCAGCCCCGGGTTAGCGATCTACGAGCAGTACTTC
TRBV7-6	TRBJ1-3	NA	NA	CASSTSTPGTGNTIYF	TGTGCCAGCAGCACCTCGACACCCGGGACTGGAAACACCATATATTTT
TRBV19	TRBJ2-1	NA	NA	CASRPARGGYRKLSSYNEQFF	TGTGCCAGTCGCCCGGCCAGGGGCGGCTATCGAAAGCTAAGCTCCTACAATGAGCAGTTCTTC
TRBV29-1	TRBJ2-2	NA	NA	CSVARGRNTGELFF	TGCAGCGTTGCCCGGGGGCGGAACACCGGGGAGCTGTTTTTT